These 12 T cell receptor beta chains were sequenced from one sample in a study of CD8 T cells in ankylosing spondylitis. Whole-study findings and limits: What seemed typical of ankylosing spondylitis blood was a TCR beta motif built from eight highly homologous variants.

MiXCR was run by TCRdb on the 5' RACE reads, yielding one entry per CDR3 protein. The sample includes about 390,000 distinct CDR3 sequences, about a fifth of them seen just once. Which antigens these TCRs recognize remains unknown. Sequenced: blood, either unsorted or a sorted T cell fraction (not recorded which). These receptors were obtained from a male donor with ankylosing spondylitis.

The V and J genes are TRBV20-1 and TRBJ2-3; TRBD1 matches at 7 bases. V shed 2 bases, J shed 2 bases, and the junction held 7 bases outside the gene matches. The CDR3 length is 15 residues. The germline gives CDR1 DFQATT, CDR2 SNEGSKA (reference sequence). This chain's CDR3 is CSARHLQGPTDTQYF. CDR3 nucleotides: TGCAGTGCTAGACACTTACAGGGGCCCACAGATACGCAGTATTTT.

The chain couples TRBV4-3 to TRBJ2-1, with D possibly being TRBD2 (6 bases). V was trimmed by 7 bases and J by 3 bases, leaving 19 bases between them. The CDR3 runs 16 residues. Germline V gene sequence: CDR1 LGHNA, CDR2 YSLEER. CDR3 nucleotides: TGCGCCAGCAAAAACGAGATCGGGAGCCTCTACAATGAGCAGTTCTTC. Its protein product is CASKNEIGSLYNEQFF.

The chain recombines TRBV20-1 with TRBJ2-1; 8 bases line up with TRBD1. CDR1 is DFQATT, CDR2 SNEGSKA, per germline (reference sequence). Trimming cost V 5 bases and J 8 bases; bases outside gene matches: 5. The CDR3 covers 12 residues. CDR3 in amino acids: CSAFPGGYEQFF. CDR3 DNA: TGCAGTGCTTTTCCAGGGGGCTATGAGCAGTTCTTC.

In this sample, this clonotype turned up many times. V usage is TRBV20-1 and J usage is TRBJ1-5, with a possible D match to TRBD1 (5 bases). The CDR3 totals 13 residues. Germline CDR1 DFQATT, CDR2 SNEGSKA (reference sequence). As DNA, the CDR3 is TGCAGCGCCCGGGGGGACAGCAATCAGCCCCAGCATTTT. Its translation is CSARGDSNQPQHF.

This clonotype showed up just a few times. The chain employs TRBV2 and TRBJ2-7, with 7 bases fitting TRBD2. Germline V gene sequence: CDR1 SNHLY, CDR2 FYNNEI. The CDR3 is 13 amino acids. V trimming: 7 bases; J trimming: 3 bases; junction bases outside the gene matches: 6. The CDR3 loop is CASTGGSNYEQYF. Written as DNA, the CDR3 is TGTGCCAGCACGGGGGGTTCTAACTACGAGCAGTACTTC.

V gene TRBV15 combines with J gene TRBJ1-2; D remains ambiguous. The ends were cut back, 7 bases at V and 3 bases at J, with 18 bases in the middle. This CDR3 spans 15 amino acids. Per the germline V gene, CDR1 is LNHNV and CDR2 is YYDKDF (reference sequence). DNA for the CDR3: TGTGCCACCACCGGCCGCCACAACGGGGACTATGGCTACACCTTC. This gives the protein CATTGRHNGDYGYTF.

This clonotype was counted between two and nine times. The V call is TRBV7-8, the J call TRBJ2-3; no clear D. The CDR3 has 14 residues. Germline V gene sequence: CDR1 SGHVS, CDR2 FQNEAQ. Trimming left V 3 bases short and J 4 bases short, with 11 bases between. CDR3 bases: TGTGCCAGCAGCTTGCGTCTTCCCCCAGATACGCAGTATTTT. This encodes CASSLRLPPDTQYF. The entire variable domain, with the rest obtained from reference TRBV7-8 and TRBJ2-3, is as follows: GAGVSQSPRYKVAKRGQDVALRCDPISGHVSLFWYQQALGQGPEFLTYFQNEAQLDKSGLPSDRFFAERPEGSVSTLKIQRTQQEDSAVYLCASSLRLPPDTQYFGPGTRLTVL.

This clonotype has more than one count but fewer than ten. The chain employs TRBV28 and TRBJ2-4; D is uncertain. Germline V gene data show CDR1 as MDHEN and CDR2 as SYDVKM. Trimming removed 6 bases at V and 0 bases at J, with 9 bases between. The CDR3 contains 14 residues. CDR3 protein: CASRPLVAKNIQYF. CDR3 sequence (DNA): TGTGCCAGCAGACCCCTCGTAGCCAAAAACATTCAGTACTTC.

This rearrangement joins TRBV7-9 to TRBJ1-1, with TRBD1 matching 9 bases. The V gene's germline CDR1 is SEHNR and CDR2 FQNEAQ (reference sequence). Trimming took 1 base from V and 4 from J; bases not matched to a gene: 4. This CDR3 contains 15 residues. CDR3 protein: CASSLEVGQGTEAFF. Written as DNA, the CDR3 is TGTGCCAGCAGCTTAGAGGTGGGACAGGGCACTGAAGCTTTCTTT.

The sample holds a few counts of this clonotype. This chain connects TRBV4-1 to TRBJ2-3; 8 bases map to TRBD2. This CDR3 has 18 amino acids. V lost 0 bases to trimming and J lost 5 bases; unmatched junction nucleotides: 13. Germline values: CDR1 MGHRA, CDR2 YSYEKL. CDR3 DNA: TGCGCCAGCAGCCAAGAACCCTTCTACGGGAGGGGGGGAGATACGCAGTATTTT. Translation: CASSQEPFYGRGGDTQYF.

This clonotype was seen more than once but under ten times. V usage is TRBV20-1 and J usage is TRBJ2-1; D gene ambiguous. Looked up from germline, CDR1 is DFQATT and CDR2 is SNEGSKA (reference sequence). Trimming cost V 5 bases and J 3 bases, with 17 bases left between them. This CDR3 is built from 15 residues. CDR3 sequence: CSARPALGGYNEQFF. The CDR3 DNA reads TGCAGTGCTCGACCGGCCCTCGGCGGCTACAATGAGCAGTTCTTC.

This clonotype was recorded at least ten times. The rearrangement links TRBV12-3 or TRBV12-4 to TRBJ1-2; D is uncertain. V was trimmed by 3 bases and J by 3 bases, leaving 8 bases between them. This CDR3 has 13 amino acids. This chain's CDR3 is CASSLIRDYGYTF. The CDR3 nucleotides are TGTGCCAGCAGTTTGATTCGTGACTATGGCTACACCTTC.